The 11 T cell receptor beta chains listed next were all sequenced from one sample in a study of early T cells in non-severe SARS-CoV-2 infection. TCRdb reanalysed the 5' RACE reads using MiXCR and keeps one entry per CDR3 protein. The table includes about 36,000 distinct CDR3 sequences, under 8% detected once. The sample here was whole blood, taken at baseline. The receptors were sampled from an adult who was a healthcare worker with PCR-confirmed SARS-CoV-2 infection or an uninfected control (not recorded which).

This clonotype was detected only a few times. The chain couples TRBV7-2 to TRBJ1-5, with 8 positions matching TRBD1. J lost 4 bases, V lost 6 bases, and 5 bases had no gene match. The CDR3 is 14 amino acids. From germline, CDR1 is SGHTA and CDR2 FQGNSA. The CDR3 loop is CASSSDRANQPQHF. DNA for the CDR3: TGTGCCAGCAGTTCGGACAGGGCTAATCAGCCCCAGCATTTT.

The rearrangement joins TRBV14 to TRBJ2-1; 11 bases fit TRBD2. Trimming cost V 3 bases and J 9 bases; bases outside gene matches: 7. This CDR3 has 15 amino acids. In germline, CDR1 is SGHDN, CDR2 FVKESK. CDR3 DNA: TGTGCCAGCAGCCAGGTAGCGGGAGGGCCTGGTGAGCAGTTCTTC. It is translated as CASSQVAGGPGEQFF.

The J gene is TRBJ1-6, the V gene TRBV28; D unclear. The germline gives CDR1 MDHEN, CDR2 SYDVKM. This CDR3 contains 13 residues. V lost 7 bases and J lost 9, with 13 bases in between. CDR3 nucleotide sequence: TGTGCCAGCAACCGTGGGTTGGCTTCACCCCTCCACTTT. Translating gives CASNRGLASPLHF.

This clonotype has a handful of counts. The chain recombines TRBV28 with TRBJ2-7; D gene unclear. CDR3 length: 11 amino acids. Germline V gene sequence: CDR1 MDHEN, CDR2 SYDVKM. Deletions cut 7 bases from V and 8 bases from J, with 12 bases between. As DNA, the CDR3 is TGTGCCAGCACCAGTCGCGACCAGCAGTACTTC. As protein: CASTSRDQQYF.

This clonotype was recorded many times. The chain combines TRBV7-8 with TRBJ2-7, with TRBD2 as a possible D gene (5 bases). Trimming cost V 4 bases and J 3 bases, with 10 bases left between them. Germline V gene sequence: CDR1 SGHVS, CDR2 FQNEAQ. This CDR3 contains 13 residues. The CDR3 DNA follows: TGTGCCAGCAGCTCTACCGGGGACTACGAGCAGTACTTC. It encodes CASSSTGDYEQYF.

This clonotype showed up just a few times. One end of the junction fails to match germline, which may point to a read error. The chain employs TRBV12-3 or TRBV12-4 and TRBJ1-2; D is perhaps TRBD1 (6 bases). This CDR3 has 15 amino acids. DNA for the CDR3: TGTGCCAGCAGTTCTTGGGACACCGCTAATTATGGCTACACCTTC. Its translation: CASSSWDTANYGYTF.

The sample holds a few counts of this clonotype. V usage is TRBV29-1 and J usage is TRBJ1-1; 10 nucleotides agree with TRBD1. Unmatched junction bases numbered 3, after V lost 4 bases and J lost 10 bases. The CDR3 spans 11 residues. Germline V lookup: CDR1 SQVTM, CDR2 ANQGSEA. The CDR3 sequence: CSVGQGARAFF. The CDR3 bases are TGCAGCGTTGGACAGGGGGCGAGAGCTTTCTTT.

This clonotype has ten or more counts. The V gene is TRBV4-1, the J gene TRBJ2-1; D may be TRBD1 or TRBD2 (5 bases each). Germline assignment: CDR1 MGHRA and CDR2 YSYEKL. V lost 4 bases and J lost 0, with 16 bases in between. The CDR3 has 17 residues. CDR3 sequence reads: CASSRDQSASSYNEQFF. The DNA for the CDR3 is TGCGCCAGCAGCCGGGACCAAAGCGCAAGCTCCTACAATGAGCAGTTCTTC.

This clonotype appeared a few times. The chain carries TRBV12-3 or TRBV12-4 and TRBJ2-1; 7 positions agree with TRBD2. This CDR3 region has 14 residues. The V segment lost 7 bases and the J segment 8 bases; nucleotides outside the gene matches: 11. The CDR3 reads CASNDGGSIYEQFF. CDR3 nucleotide sequence: TGTGCCAGCAATGACGGCGGGAGTATATATGAGCAGTTCTTC.

The chain carries TRBV18 and TRBJ1-1; 10 bases align to TRBD1. CDR3 length: 17 residues. Per the germline V gene, CDR1 is KGHSH and CDR2 is LQKENI. The J segment lost 1 base and the V segment lost 2 bases, leaving 7 bases of the junction unmatched. The CDR3 loop reads CASSPVEGTGENTEAFF. The CDR3 DNA sequence: TGTGCCAGCTCACCAGTCGAGGGGACAGGGGAGAACACTGAAGCTTTCTTT.

This clonotype has a count of ten or more. The chain uses TRBV20-1 and TRBJ2-7, with 11 nucleotides matching TRBD2. Per germline, CDR1 DFQATT and CDR2 SNEGSKA (reference sequence). The CDR3 runs 14 residues. V dropped 3 bases and J dropped 3; count of bases not matched to a gene: 4. CDR3 bases: TGCAGTGCTAGGGTTAGCGGGAGGGACTACGAGCAGTACTTC. Protein product: CSARVSGRDYEQYF.